This T cell receptor (beta chain) was found in a study of blood T cell repertoires in COVID-19. For the study at large: Samples representing acute and convalescent COVID-19 were sourced from the United States, Italy and Spain.

Libraries were prepared by immunoSEQ multiplex PCR; TCRdb keeps only in-frame clonotypes and omits some of them. In the table there are over 200,000 clones, 90% to 95% of which are singletons. The CDR3 is made up of 18 amino acids. Germline CDR1 LNHDA, CDR2 SQIVND (reference sequence). V shed 5 bases and J 2 bases; nucleotides not matched to a gene: 14. This rearrangement joins TRBV19 to TRBJ1-5, with 8 bases aligning to TRBD1. Specimen: PBMCs or T cells enriched from blood (not recorded which). This TCR was sampled from a human donor in a cohort exposed to, infected with or recovered from COVID-19 (not recorded which). The donor label of this sample is uncertain. The CDR3 DNA is TGTGCCAGTAGTCAGTCCCCTTACCCGGGACAGGGCAATCAGCCCCAGCATTTT. As protein: CASSQSPYPGQGNQPQHF.